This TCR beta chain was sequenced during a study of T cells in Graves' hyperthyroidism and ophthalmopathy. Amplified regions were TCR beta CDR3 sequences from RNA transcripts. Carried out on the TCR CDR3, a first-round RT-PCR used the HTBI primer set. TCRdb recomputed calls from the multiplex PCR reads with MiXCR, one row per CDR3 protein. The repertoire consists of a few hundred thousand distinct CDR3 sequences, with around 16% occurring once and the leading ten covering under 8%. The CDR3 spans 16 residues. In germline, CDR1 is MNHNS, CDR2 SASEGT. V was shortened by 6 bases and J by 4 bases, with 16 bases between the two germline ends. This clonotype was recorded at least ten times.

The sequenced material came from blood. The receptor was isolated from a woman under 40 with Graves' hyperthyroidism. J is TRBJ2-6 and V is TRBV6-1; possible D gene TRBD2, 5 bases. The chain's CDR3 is CASSQERGLGANVLTF. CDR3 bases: TGTGCCAGCAGCCAGGAGAGAGGGTTAGGGGCCAACGTCCTGACTTTC.